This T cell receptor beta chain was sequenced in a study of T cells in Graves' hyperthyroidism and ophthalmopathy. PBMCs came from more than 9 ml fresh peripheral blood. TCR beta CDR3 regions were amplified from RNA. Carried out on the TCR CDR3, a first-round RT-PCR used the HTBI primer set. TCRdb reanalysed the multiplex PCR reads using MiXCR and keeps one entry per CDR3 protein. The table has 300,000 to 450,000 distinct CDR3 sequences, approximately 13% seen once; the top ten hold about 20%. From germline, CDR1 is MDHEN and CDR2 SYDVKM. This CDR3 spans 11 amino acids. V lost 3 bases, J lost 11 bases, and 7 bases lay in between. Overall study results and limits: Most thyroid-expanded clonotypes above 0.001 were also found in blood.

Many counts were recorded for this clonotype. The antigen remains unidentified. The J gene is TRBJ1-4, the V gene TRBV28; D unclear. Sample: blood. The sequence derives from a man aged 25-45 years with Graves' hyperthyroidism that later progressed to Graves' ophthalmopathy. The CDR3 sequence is CASSFGEKLFF. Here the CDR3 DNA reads TGTGCCAGCAGTTTCGGAGAGAAACTGTTTTTT.